The 7 T cell receptor beta chains given below trace back to one sample, sequenced in a study of cytomegalovirus exposure and HLA in healthy donors. 60 Vbeta and 13 Jbeta primers were used in PCR. The protocol was immunoSEQ multiplex PCR, while the TCRdb copy is restricted to in-frame clones and leaves out a portion. The sample shows about 150,000 clones, 80% of them seen only once. The sequenced sample was PBMCs. These receptors were obtained from a middle-aged woman in good health and CMV-seropositive.

This clone showed up just a few times. The J gene is TRBJ1-2, the V gene TRBV7-8; 8 positions match TRBD1. Trimming took 1 base from V and 5 from J; bases not matched to a gene: 6. Germline CDR1 SGHVS, CDR2 FQNEAQ. The CDR3 is made up of 15 amino acids. Here the CDR3 DNA reads TGTGCCAGCAGCTTAGAACACAGGGGGGTGTATGGCTACACCTTC. Translated: CASSLEHRGVYGYTF.

The chain carries TRBV30 and TRBJ2-5; a weak D match, TRBD2 (5 bases). The CDR3 runs 13 residues. The ends were cut back, 5 bases at V and 1 base at J, with 11 bases in the middle. CDR1 is GTSNPN, CDR2 SVGIG, per germline (reference sequence). The CDR3 DNA reads as TGTGCCTGGGAGGAGGCAGGCCAAGAGACCCAGTACTTC. It translates to CAWEEAGQETQYF.

J is TRBJ1-1 and V is TRBV25-1; perhaps TRBD1 as D (5 bases). CDR1 and CDR2 (germline): MGHDK, SYGVNS. The V and J ends lost 6 bases and 2 bases respectively, with 13 bases between them. This CDR3 comprises 14 residues. CDR3 residues: CASRQANGNTEAFF. The CDR3 DNA is TGTGCCAGCAGACAGGCGAACGGAAACACTGAAGCTTTCTTT. Complete variable domain (other parts from reference TRBV25-1 and TRBJ1-1): EADIYQTPRYLVIGTGKKITLECSQTMGHDKMYWYQQDPGMELHLIHYSYGVNSTEKGDLSSESTVSRIRTEHFPLTLESARPSHTSQYLCASRQANGNTEAFFGQGTRLTVV.

The V call is TRBV7-7, the J call TRBJ2-2; 7 bases are shared with TRBD2. The V gene's germline CDR1 is SSHAT and CDR2 FNYEAQ (reference sequence). Trimming at V came to 4 bases and at J to 4 bases, leaving 6 bases not matched to a gene. The CDR3 is 15 residues long. The CDR3 region is CASSSTSGTTGELFF. The CDR3 region has the DNA TGTGCCAGCAGCTCGACAAGCGGGACCACCGGGGAGCTGTTTTTT.

The chain uses TRBV14 and TRBJ1-2; D call uncertain. Trimming cost V 0 bases and J 5 bases, with 7 bases left between them. This CDR3 comprises 13 residues. Germline lookup yields CDR1 SGHDN and CDR2 FVKESK. The CDR3 loop reads CASSQEGRYGYTF. CDR3 nucleotides: TGTGCCAGCAGCCAAGAGGGGAGATATGGCTACACCTTC.

J is TRBJ2-1 and V is TRBV19, with 10 bases aligning to TRBD2. The CDR3 runs to 15 residues. J gave up 6 bases and V 4 bases, and 6 bases lay outside the gene matches. Germline V lookup: CDR1 LNHDA, CDR2 SQIVND (reference sequence). In nucleotides, the CDR3 is TGTGCCAGTAGTACGCTAGCGGGAGTGGCCAATGAGCAGTTCTTC. Translation gives CASSTLAGVANEQFF.

A single count supports this clone. The V and J genes are TRBV19 and TRBJ2-2, with 10 bases fitting TRBD2. The CDR3 has 18 residues. In germline, CDR1 is LNHDA, CDR2 SQIVND (reference sequence). J gave up 1 base and V 4 bases, and 9 bases lay outside the gene matches. The chain's CDR3 is CASSSPSGSLQNTGELFF. As DNA, the CDR3 is TGTGCCAGTAGTAGCCCTAGCGGGAGCCTACAGAACACCGGGGAGCTGTTTTTT. Together with reference TRBV19 and TRBJ2-2, the CDR3 gives the full variable domain: DGGITQSPKYLFRKEGQNVTLSCEQNLNHDAMYWYRQDPGQGLRLIYYSQIVNDFQKGDIAEGYSVSREKKESFPLTVTSAQKNPTAFYLCASSSPSGSLQNTGELFFGEGSRLTVL.